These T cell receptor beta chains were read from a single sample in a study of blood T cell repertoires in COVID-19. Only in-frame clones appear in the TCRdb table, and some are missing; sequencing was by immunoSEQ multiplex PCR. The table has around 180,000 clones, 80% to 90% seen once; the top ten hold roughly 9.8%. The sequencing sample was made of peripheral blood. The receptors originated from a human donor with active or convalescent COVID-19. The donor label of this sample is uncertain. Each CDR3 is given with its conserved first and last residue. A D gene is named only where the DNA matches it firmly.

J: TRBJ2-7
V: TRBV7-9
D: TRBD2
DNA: TGTGCCAGCACACCTAGCGGGACCTACTACGAGCAGTACTTC
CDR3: CASTPSGTYYEQYF

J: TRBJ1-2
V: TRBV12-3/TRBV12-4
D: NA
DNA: TGTGCCAGCAGTCCCGGGGGGATCTATGGCTACACCTTC
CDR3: CASSPGGIYGYTF

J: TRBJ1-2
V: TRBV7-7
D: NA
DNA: TGTGCCAGCCCGTCCTCTCGGGTTCGGAGCGGCTACACCTTC
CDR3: CASPSSRVRSGYTF

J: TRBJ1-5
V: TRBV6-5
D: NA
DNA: TGTGCCAGCAGTTACTCCAGAAATCAGCCCCAGCATTTT
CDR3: CASSYSRNQPQHF

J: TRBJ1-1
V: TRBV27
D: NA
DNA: TGTGCCAGCAGTTTATTTGGCTCGATGCCGGCCGGAGGCACTGAAGCTTTCTTT
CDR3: CASSLFGSMPAGGTEAFF

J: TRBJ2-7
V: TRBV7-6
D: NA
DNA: TGTGCCAGCACCGACCCTAAGGGACACCAGTACTTC
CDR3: CASTDPKGHQYF

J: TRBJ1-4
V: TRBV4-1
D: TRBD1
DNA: TGCGCCAGCAGCCAAGACGACAGGGAATACGATGAAAAACTGTTTTTT
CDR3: CASSQDDREYDEKLFF

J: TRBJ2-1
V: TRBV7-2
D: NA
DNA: TGTGCCAGCAGCTCTCCCTACTCCTACAATGAGCAGTTCTTC
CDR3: CASSSPYSYNEQFF

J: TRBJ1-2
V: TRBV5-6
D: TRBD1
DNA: TGTGCCAGCAGCATAGACAGGGCCTTCTATGGCTACACCTTC
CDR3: CASSIDRAFYGYTF

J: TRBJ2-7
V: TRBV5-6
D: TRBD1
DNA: TGTGCCAGCAGCACCGACAGGGCTCGGCACGAGCAGTACTTC
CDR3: CASSTDRARHEQYF

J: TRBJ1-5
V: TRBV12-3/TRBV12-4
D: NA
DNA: TGTGCCAGCACCCTAAGCAGGGCTCAGCCCCAGCATTTT
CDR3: CASTLSRAQPQHF